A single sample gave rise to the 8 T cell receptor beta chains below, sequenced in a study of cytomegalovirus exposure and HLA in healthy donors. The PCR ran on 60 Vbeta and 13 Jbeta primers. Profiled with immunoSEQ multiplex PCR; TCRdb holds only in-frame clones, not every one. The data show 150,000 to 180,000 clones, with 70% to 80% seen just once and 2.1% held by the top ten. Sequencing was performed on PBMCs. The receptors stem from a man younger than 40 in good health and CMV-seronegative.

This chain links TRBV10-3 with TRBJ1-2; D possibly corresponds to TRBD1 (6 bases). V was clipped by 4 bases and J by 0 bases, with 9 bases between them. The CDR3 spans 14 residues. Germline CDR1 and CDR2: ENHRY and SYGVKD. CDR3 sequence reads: CAISAGTTNYGYTF. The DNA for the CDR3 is TGTGCCATCAGTGCGGGGACAACTAACTATGGCTACACCTTC.

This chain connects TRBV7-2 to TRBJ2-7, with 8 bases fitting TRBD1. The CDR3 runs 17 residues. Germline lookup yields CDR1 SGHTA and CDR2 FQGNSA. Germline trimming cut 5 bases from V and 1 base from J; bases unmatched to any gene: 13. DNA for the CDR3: TGTGCCAGCAGCCTGGCTACCGGGACAGGAGATTCCTACGAGCAGTACTTC. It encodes CASSLATGTGDSYEQYF.

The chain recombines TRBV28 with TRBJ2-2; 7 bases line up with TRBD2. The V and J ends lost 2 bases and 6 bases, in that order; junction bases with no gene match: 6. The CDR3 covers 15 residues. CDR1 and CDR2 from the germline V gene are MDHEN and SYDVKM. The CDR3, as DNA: TGTGCCAGCAGTTTAAGTGGGGGGGACTCCGGGGAGCTGTTTTTT. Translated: CASSLSGGDSGELFF.

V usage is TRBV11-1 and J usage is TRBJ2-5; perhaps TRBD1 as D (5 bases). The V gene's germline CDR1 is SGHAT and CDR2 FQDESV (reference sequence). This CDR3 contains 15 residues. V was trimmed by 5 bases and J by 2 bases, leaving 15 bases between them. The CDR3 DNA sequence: TGTGCCAGCAGCCCAGGACAAAAGATTCAAGAGACCCAGTACTTC. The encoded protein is CASSPGQKIQETQYF.

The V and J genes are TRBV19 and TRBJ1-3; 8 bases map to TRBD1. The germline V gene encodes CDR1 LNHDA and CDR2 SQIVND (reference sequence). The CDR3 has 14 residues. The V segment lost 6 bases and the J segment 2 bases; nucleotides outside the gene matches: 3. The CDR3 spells CASSDRGAGNTIYF. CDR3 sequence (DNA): TGTGCCAGTAGCGACAGGGGCGCTGGAAACACCATATATTTT.

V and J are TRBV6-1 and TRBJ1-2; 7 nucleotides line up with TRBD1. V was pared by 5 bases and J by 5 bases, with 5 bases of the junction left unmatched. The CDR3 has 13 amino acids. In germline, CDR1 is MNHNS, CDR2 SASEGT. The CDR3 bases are TGTGCCAGCAGTAAAGACAGGGAGTATGGCTACACCTTC. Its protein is CASSKDREYGYTF.

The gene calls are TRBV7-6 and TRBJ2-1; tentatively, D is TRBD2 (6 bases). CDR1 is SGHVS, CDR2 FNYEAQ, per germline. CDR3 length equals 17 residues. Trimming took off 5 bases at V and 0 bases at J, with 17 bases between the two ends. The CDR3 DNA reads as TGTGCCAGCAGCCGTCTAGCCGCGGGACCCTCCTACAATGAGCAGTTCTTC. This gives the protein CASSRLAAGPSYNEQFF.

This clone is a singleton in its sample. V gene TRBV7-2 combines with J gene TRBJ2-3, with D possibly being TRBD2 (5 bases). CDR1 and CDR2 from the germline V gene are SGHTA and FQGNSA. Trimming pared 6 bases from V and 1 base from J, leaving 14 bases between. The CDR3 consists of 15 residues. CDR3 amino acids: CASSSLVGGTDTQYF. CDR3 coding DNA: TGTGCCAGCAGTTCCCTAGTCGGGGGCACAGATACGCAGTATTTT.